The rows below give T cell receptor beta chains drawn from one sample of a study of blood T cell repertoires in COVID-19. Method: immunoSEQ multiplex PCR; TCRdb's copy keeps in-frame clones and lacks some. The data show 310,000 or so clones, around nine tenths seen once. The sequenced sample was peripheral blood. The receptor set was obtained from a woman between 25 and 40 years old with COVID-19, enrolled during active disease. The CDR3 runs from the conserved cysteine through the conserved F or W. D genes are given only for firm matches. The size entry is marked missing in some rows and otherwise reads once, few, many or a size class.

J,size,V,D,CDR3,DNA
TRBJ2-7,.,TRBV6-5,.,CGSRSSYEQYF,TGTGGCAGCAGGAGCTCCTACGAGCAGTACTTC
TRBJ1-1,.,TRBV6-5,TRBD1,CASSYGDRENTEAFF,TGTGCCAGCAGTTACGGGGACAGAGAGAACACTGAAGCTTTCTTT
TRBJ2-1,.,TRBV7-9,.,CASSWAGLYNEQFF,TGTGCCAGCAGCTGGGCGGGACTCTACAATGAGCAGTTCTTC
TRBJ2-7,.,TRBV5-6,TRBD1,CASSLLGQGSWEQYF,TGTGCCAGCAGCTTGCTCGGACAGGGCTCCTGGGAGCAGTACTTC
TRBJ2-3,.,TRBV9,.,CASSVDGTDTQYF,TGTGCCAGCAGCGTAGACGGGACAGATACGCAGTATTTT
TRBJ1-6,.,TRBV23-1,.,CARPPGGEYDSPLHF,TGCGCCAGGCCCCCGGGGGGCGAGTATGATTCACCCCTCCACTTT
TRBJ1-2,.,TRBV25-1,TRBD1,CASSEAGTGGNGYTF,TGTGCCAGCAGTGAAGCCGGGACAGGGGGCAATGGCTACACCTTC
TRBJ2-1,.,TRBV7-6,TRBD2,CASSSHSGRAGNEQFF,TGTGCCAGCAGCTCCCATAGCGGGAGGGCCGGTAATGAGCAGTTCTTC
TRBJ1-1,.,TRBV18,.,CASSPFSRGNTEAFF,TGTGCCAGCTCACCATTTAGTCGGGGGAACACTGAAGCTTTCTTT
TRBJ2-3,.,TRBV5-1,TRBD2,CASSLRGGRDPDTQYF,TGCGCCAGCAGCTTGCGGGGCGGGAGGGACCCAGATACGCAGTATTTT
TRBJ2-5,.,TRBV27,.,CASSVRREETQYF,TGTGCCAGCAGTGTACGGAGAGAAGAGACCCAGTACTTC
TRBJ2-7,.,TRBV10-1,TRBD1,CASSEVGSGGPYEQYF,TGCGCCAGCAGTGAGGTCGGTTCAGGGGGACCCTACGAGCAGTACTTC
TRBJ1-5,.,TRBV5-8,.,CASSFAVSFGDQPQHF,TGTGCCAGCAGCTTCGCAGTATCCTTCGGGGATCAGCCCCAGCATTTT
TRBJ1-2,once,TRBV7-8,TRBD1,CASSGDSIYGYTF,TGTGCCAGCAGCGGGGACAGCATCTATGGCTACACCTTC
TRBJ1-2,.,TRBV6-2/TRBV6-3,TRBD1,CASSRDRGYGYTF,TGTGCCAGCAGTAGAGACAGGGGGTACGGCTACACCTTC
TRBJ1-4,.,TRBV28,TRBD1,CASSLTGQGNEKLFF,TGTGCCAGCAGCCTGACCGGACAGGGGAATGAAAAACTGTTTTTT
TRBJ2-1,.,TRBV27,.,CASSLVSYNEQFF,TGTGCCAGCAGTTTAGTCTCGTACAATGAGCAGTTCTTC
TRBJ1-1,.,TRBV10-3,.,CAISTGIDTEAFF,TGTGCCATCAGCACAGGGATCGACACTGAAGCTTTCTTT
TRBJ2-7,.,TRBV5-1,.,CASSVAVTYEQYF,TGCGCCAGCAGCGTCGCGGTGACCTACGAGCAGTACTTC
TRBJ2-6,.,TRBV28,TRBD2,CASCGGSSGANVLTF,TGTGCCAGCTGCGGGGGGAGCTCTGGGGCCAACGTCCTGACTTTC
TRBJ2-7,once,TRBV6-6,TRBD1,CASSTDRGLTEQYF,TGTGCCAGCAGCACAGACAGGGGGCTCACCGAGCAGTACTTC
TRBJ1-2,.,TRBV12-3/TRBV12-4,.,CASSLARKDGYTF,TGTGCCAGCAGTTTAGCGAGGAAGGATGGCTACACCTTC
TRBJ2-7,.,TRBV4-1,.,CASSLTGNSYEQYF,TGCGCCAGCAGCTTAACCGGGAACTCCTACGAGCAGTACTTC
TRBJ2-1,.,TRBV12-3/TRBV12-4,TRBD2,CASRGLAEQFF,TGTGCCAGCAGGGGACTAGCGGAGCAGTTCTTC
TRBJ1-5,.,TRBV6-6,TRBD1,CASSGSGTGKVNQPQHF,TGTGCCAGCAGTGGATCCGGGACAGGGAAAGTCAATCAGCCCCAGCATTTT
TRBJ2-5,.,TRBV30,TRBD1,CAWGISRGETQYF,TGTGCCTGGGGTATTTCCAGGGGGGAGACCCAGTACTTC
TRBJ2-3,.,TRBV5-4,.,CASSLEVSTDTQYF,TGTGCCAGCAGCTTAGAGGTTAGCACAGATACGCAGTATTTT
TRBJ2-3,.,TRBV6-5,TRBD2,CASRTGTSPTDTQYF,TGTGCCAGCAGGACAGGGACTAGCCCAACAGATACGCAGTATTTT
TRBJ2-3,few,TRBV5-1,.,CASRPGPSTDTQYF,TGCGCCAGCAGACCGGGTCCTAGCACAGATACGCAGTATTTT
TRBJ2-7,once,TRBV7-2,TRBD2,CASSPYTSGITYEQYF,TGTGCCAGCAGCCCCTATACTAGCGGGATAACCTACGAGCAGTACTTC
TRBJ2-7,few,TRBV2,TRBD1,CASSEKRGPYEQYF,TGTGCCAGCAGTGAAAAAAGGGGGCCCTACGAGCAGTACTTC
TRBJ1-1,.,TRBV3-1/TRBV3-2,.,CASSGWTRVGSEAFF,TGTGCCAGCAGCGGATGGACACGGGTCGGGTCTGAAGCTTTCTTT
TRBJ1-4,.,TRBV6-5,.,CASSLQGVTNEKLFF,TGTGCCAGCAGTTTACAGGGAGTAACTAATGAAAAACTGTTTTTT
TRBJ2-3,once,TRBV25-1,TRBD1,CAIGTATDTQYF,TGTGCCATCGGGACAGCCACAGATACGCAGTATTTT
TRBJ2-2,.,TRBV4-1,.,CASSQPGGGELFF,TGCGCCAGCAGCCAACCAGGAGGCGGGGAGCTGTTTTTT
TRBJ2-1,.,TRBV9,TRBD2,CASSAPTSGRREQFF,TGTGCCAGCAGCGCCCCCACTAGCGGGAGAAGGGAGCAGTTCTTC
TRBJ1-6,few,TRBV6-5,.,CASKRAGDSPLHF,TGTGCCAGTAAACGAGCAGGGGATTCACCCCTCCACTTT
TRBJ1-5,few,TRBV2,.,CASSDKGVGNQPQHF,TGTGCCAGCAGTGATAAGGGGGTTGGCAATCAGCCCCAGCATTTT
TRBJ2-7,.,TRBV28,TRBD1,CASSPTTGGSYEQYF,TGTGCCAGCAGTCCAACGACAGGGGGCTCCTACGAGCAGTACTTC
TRBJ2-7,once,TRBV28,.,CASSLPGTSYEQYF,TGTGCCAGCAGTTTACCCGGGACTTCCTACGAGCAGTACTTC
TRBJ2-6,.,TRBV5-1,TRBD1,CASSSRGLGANVLTF,TGCGCCAGCAGCTCCAGGGGGCTCGGGGCCAACGTCCTGACTTTC
TRBJ1-6,.,TRBV6-5,.,CATAGSYNSPLHF,TGTGCCACCGCCGGTTCCTATAATTCACCCCTCCACTTT
TRBJ1-4,.,TRBV6-9,.,CASRPEGPREKLFF,TGTGCCAGCAGACCCGAGGGTCCCAGGGAAAAACTGTTTTTT
TRBJ2-1,.,TRBV2,TRBD2,CASREWVAGEDEQFF,TGTGCCAGCAGGGAATGGGTAGCGGGAGAAGATGAGCAGTTCTTC
TRBJ1-4,.,TRBV5-1,.,CASSRTREKLFF,TGCGCCAGCAGCCGGACACGTGAAAAACTGTTTTTT
TRBJ2-7,.,TRBV28,TRBD1,CASRPGQPSYEQYF,TGTGCCAGCAGGCCGGGACAGCCATCCTACGAGCAGTACTTC
TRBJ2-5,.,TRBV18,.,CASSPTEETQYF,TGTGCCAGCTCACCAACCGAGGAGACCCAGTACTTC
TRBJ1-1,.,TRBV4-1,.,CASRGTLKNTEAFF,TGCGCCAGCAGGGGGACACTGAAGAACACTGAAGCTTTCTTT
TRBJ2-5,once,TRBV18,.,CASSPPQGAAKETQYF,TGTGCCAGCTCACCACCTCAGGGCGCAGCTAAAGAGACCCAGTACTTC
TRBJ1-4,.,TRBV10-3,.,CAISASSPEKLFF,TGTGCCATCAGTGCGAGTTCCCCGGAAAAACTGTTTTTT
TRBJ2-2,.,TRBV7-9,.,CASSPRVETGELFF,TGTGCCAGCAGCCCACGGGTTGAGACCGGGGAGCTGTTTTTT
TRBJ2-4,.,TRBV7-3,.,CASSRSGQGIQYF,TGTGCCAGCAGCCGATCAGGACAAGGCATTCAGTACTTC
TRBJ1-1,few,TRBV19,.,CASSIDRRWRTEAFF,TGTGCCAGTAGTATAGATCGACGTTGGAGGACTGAAGCTTTCTTT